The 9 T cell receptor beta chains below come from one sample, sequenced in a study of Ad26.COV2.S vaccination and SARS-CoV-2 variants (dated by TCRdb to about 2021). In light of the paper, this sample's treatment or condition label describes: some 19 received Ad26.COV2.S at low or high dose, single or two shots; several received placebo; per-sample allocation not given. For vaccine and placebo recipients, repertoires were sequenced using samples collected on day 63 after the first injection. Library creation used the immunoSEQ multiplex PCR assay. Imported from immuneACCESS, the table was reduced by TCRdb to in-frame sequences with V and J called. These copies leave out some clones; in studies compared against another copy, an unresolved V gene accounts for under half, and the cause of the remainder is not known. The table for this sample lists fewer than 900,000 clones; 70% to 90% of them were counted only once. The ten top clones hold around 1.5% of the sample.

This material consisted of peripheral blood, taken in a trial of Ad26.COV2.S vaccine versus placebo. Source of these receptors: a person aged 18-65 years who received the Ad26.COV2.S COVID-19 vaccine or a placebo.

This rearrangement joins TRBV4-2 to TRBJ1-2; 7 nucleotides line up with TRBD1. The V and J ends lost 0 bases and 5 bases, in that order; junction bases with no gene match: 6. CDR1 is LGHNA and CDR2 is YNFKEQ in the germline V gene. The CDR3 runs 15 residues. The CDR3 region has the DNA TGTGCCAGCAGCCAAGACCCCGGACAGGAATATGGCTACACCTTC. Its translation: CASSQDPGQEYGYTF.

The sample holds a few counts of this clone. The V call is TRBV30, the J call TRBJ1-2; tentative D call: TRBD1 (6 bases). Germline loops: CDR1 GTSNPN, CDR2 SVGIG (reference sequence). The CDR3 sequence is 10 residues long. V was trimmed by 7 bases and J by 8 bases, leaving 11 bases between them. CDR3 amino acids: CASATGGYTF. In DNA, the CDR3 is TGTGCCTCCGCAACAGGGGGCTACACCTTC.

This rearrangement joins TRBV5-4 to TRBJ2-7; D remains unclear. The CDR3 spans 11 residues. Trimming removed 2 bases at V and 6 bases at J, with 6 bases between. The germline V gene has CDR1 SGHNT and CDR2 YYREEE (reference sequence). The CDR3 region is CASSFSGEQYF. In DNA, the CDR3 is TGTGCCAGCAGCTTTTCGGGCGAGCAGTACTTC.

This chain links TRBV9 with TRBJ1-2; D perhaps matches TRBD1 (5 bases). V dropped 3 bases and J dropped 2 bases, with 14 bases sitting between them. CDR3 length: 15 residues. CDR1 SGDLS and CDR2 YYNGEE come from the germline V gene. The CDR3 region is CASSAGAGRNYGYTF. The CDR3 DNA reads TGTGCCAGCAGCGCCGGAGCGGGACGCAACTATGGCTACACCTTC.

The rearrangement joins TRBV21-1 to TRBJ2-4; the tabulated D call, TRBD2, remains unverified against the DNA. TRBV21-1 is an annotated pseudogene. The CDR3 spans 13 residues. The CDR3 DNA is TGTGCCAGCAGCTCCCTCGGGAGGGACATTCAGTACTTC. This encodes CASSSLGRDIQYF.

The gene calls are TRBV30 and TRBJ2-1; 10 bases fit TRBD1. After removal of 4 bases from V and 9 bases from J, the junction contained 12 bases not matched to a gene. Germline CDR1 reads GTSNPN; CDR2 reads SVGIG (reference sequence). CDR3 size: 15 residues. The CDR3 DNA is TGTGCCTGGAATAGACAGGGGGCGGTCACGGTTGAGCAGTTCTTC. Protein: CAWNRQGAVTVEQFF.

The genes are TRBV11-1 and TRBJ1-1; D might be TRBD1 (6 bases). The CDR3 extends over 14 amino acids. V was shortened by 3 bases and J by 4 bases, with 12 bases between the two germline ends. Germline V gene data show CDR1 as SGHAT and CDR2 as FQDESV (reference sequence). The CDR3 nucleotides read TGTGCCAGCAGCTTCTGGGAGGGGGGCACTGAAGCTTTCTTT. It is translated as CASSFWEGGTEAFF.

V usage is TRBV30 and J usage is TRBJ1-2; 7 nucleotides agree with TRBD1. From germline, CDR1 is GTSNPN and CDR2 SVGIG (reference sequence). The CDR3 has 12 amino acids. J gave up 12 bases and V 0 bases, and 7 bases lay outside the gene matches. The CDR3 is CAWSVGQVINTF. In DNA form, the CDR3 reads TGTGCCTGGAGTGTAGGACAGGTCATCAACACCTTC.

This CDR3 is CASSEQGGAPGEQYF. CDR3 nucleotide sequence: TGTGCCAGCAGTGAACAAGGGGGCGCCCCGGGGGAGCAGTACTTC. The rearrangement joins TRBV2 to TRBJ2-7, with TRBD1 matching 7 bases. CDR1 SNHLY and CDR2 FYNNEI come from the germline V gene. This CDR3 spans 15 amino acids. The junction had 11 bases not matched to a gene; V was cut back by 2 bases and J by 7 bases.